The clone carrying this T cell receptor (beta chain) was seen many times. The antigen is not known. Preparation of the TCRbeta library was carried out with unique molecular identifiers. TCRdb re-called the PCR reads through MiXCR, storing one row per CDR3 protein. The sample has over 450,000 distinct CDR3 sequences; about 10% are singletons. This sample is part of a study of T-cell reconstitution after alpha-beta-depleted transplantation in children. Study results and caveats: After one year, T-cell counts and TCRbeta diversity mostly came from new T cells. Two months or so post-transplant, alpha-beta T cells reportedly derived from several hundred expanded graft clones. The origin of high day-60 TCRbeta diversity in some patients lay in surviving recipient T cells and thymic progenitors.

V lost 0 bases and J lost 5, with 13 bases in between. The CDR3 extends over 15 amino acids. The germline CDR1 and CDR2 sequences are KGHDR and SFDVKD. V gene TRBV24-1 combines with J gene TRBJ2-7, with D possibly called TRBD1 or TRBD2 (5 bases each). Here the sequenced sample was PBMCs, taken before TCRalphabeta/CD19-depleted stem cell transplant. This TCR came from a child aged 2 to 9 with inherited bone marrow failure, due to receive a stem cell transplant. CDR3 in amino acids: CATSDLGTGKDEQYF. CDR3 DNA sequence: TGTGCCACCAGTGATTTGGGGACCGGAAAGGACGAGCAGTACTTC.